This is a list of T cell receptor beta chains from one sample in a study of T cell responses to AZD1222 COVID-19 vaccine. Using immunoSEQ multiplex PCR, the repertoire was profiled, and TCRdb retains in-frame clones only, with some absent. This sample has 150,000 to 200,000 clones; 85% to 95% occur once, and the top ten carry roughly 5.6%. The sample was peripheral blood, taken 28 days after the second AZD1222 dose. These receptors came from an adult who received the AZD1222 COVID-19 vaccine. The CDR3 runs from the conserved cysteine through the conserved F or W. Each record gives: V gene, CDR3 length, clone size, J gene, D gene, CDR3 DNA, CDR3 protein. D genes are given only for firm matches. Clone size is shown for a subset of rows, as once, few, many or a class of expanded clone.

V: TRBV27
length: 17
size: -
J: TRBJ2-2
D: TRBD2
DNA: TGTGCCAGCAGTTCGGGACTAGCGGGAGATCACACCGGGGAGCTGTTTTTT
CDR3: CASSSGLAGDHTGELFF

V: TRBV6-5
length: 14
size: -
J: TRBJ1-2
D: -
DNA: TGTGCCAGCAGTTACTCGAGCACAGGCTATGGCTACACCTTC
CDR3: CASSYSSTGYGYTF

V: TRBV6-2/TRBV6-3
length: 14
size: -
J: TRBJ2-7
D: TRBD2
DNA: TGTGCCAGCAGTTACGCTGGGACTAGCCGGGAGCAGTACTTC
CDR3: CASSYAGTSREQYF

V: TRBV2
length: 14
size: -
J: TRBJ2-6
D: -
DNA: TGTGCCAGCAGTGAAGGCGCTGGGGCCAACGTCCTGACTTTC
CDR3: CASSEGAGANVLTF

V: TRBV10-3
length: 16
size: -
J: TRBJ1-6
D: TRBD1
DNA: TGTGCCATCAGTGAGTCGCGGGACAGGGGTGATTCACCCCTCCACTTT
CDR3: CAISESRDRGDSPLHF

V: TRBV5-5
length: 17
size: -
J: TRBJ2-3
D: TRBD1
DNA: TGTGCCAGCAGCTTGAGGGGGACAGGGGGAAGCACAGATACGCAGTATTTT
CDR3: CASSLRGTGGSTDTQYF

V: TRBV20-1
length: 16
size: -
J: TRBJ2-7
D: TRBD1
DNA: TGCAGTGCTAGTGGGGGACAGGCAGGCTTATTCTACGAGCAGTACTTC
CDR3: CSASGGQAGLFYEQYF

V: TRBV29-1
length: 14
size: -
J: TRBJ1-1
D: TRBD1
DNA: TGCAGCGTTGAAGTTCAGGGGGCGACTACTGAAGCTTTCTTT
CDR3: CSVEVQGATTEAFF

V: TRBV9
length: 16
size: -
J: TRBJ2-7
D: -
DNA: TGTGCCAGCAGCACCCCATCAGTGGGATCGTCGGAGGAGCAGTACTTC
CDR3: CASSTPSVGSSEEQYF

V: TRBV5-1
length: 13
size: -
J: TRBJ1-6
D: TRBD1
DNA: TGCGCCAGCTCCGGGACAGTCGATTCACCCCTCCACTTT
CDR3: CASSGTVDSPLHF

V: TRBV12-3/TRBV12-4
length: 10
size: -
J: TRBJ2-1
D: -
DNA: TGTGCCAGCAGTTTGCATGAGCAGTTCTTC
CDR3: CASSLHEQFF

V: TRBV18
length: 15
size: -
J: TRBJ1-5
D: -
DNA: TGTGCCAGCTCACCCCGTGGGGAGAGCGATCAGCCCCAGCATTTT
CDR3: CASSPRGESDQPQHF

V: TRBV5-1
length: 15
size: -
J: TRBJ2-7
D: -
DNA: TGCGCCAGCAGCACCAGGGTAGGCGGTTCCTACGAGCAGTACTTC
CDR3: CASSTRVGGSYEQYF

V: TRBV5-8
length: 16
size: once
J: TRBJ1-6
D: -
DNA: TGTGCCAGCAGCCCAGTGGCCGGGCATATAGGTTCACCCCTCCACTTT
CDR3: CASSPVAGHIGSPLHF

V: TRBV28
length: 16
size: once
J: TRBJ1-1
D: TRBD1
DNA: TGTGCCAGCAGTTTCCCCTCGGGACAGGGCTACACTGAAGCTTTCTTT
CDR3: CASSFPSGQGYTEAFF

V: TRBV14
length: 17
size: -
J: TRBJ2-1
D: TRBD1
DNA: TGTGCCAGCAGCCAAGGGTGGGACAGGGCATTATACAATGAGCAGTTCTTC
CDR3: CASSQGWDRALYNEQFF

V: TRBV2
length: 17
size: -
J: TRBJ2-1
D: TRBD2
DNA: TGTGCCAGCAGGTTCCCTCGGGGTAGCGGGAGGGCATATGAGCAGTTCTTC
CDR3: CASRFPRGSGRAYEQFF

V: TRBV3-1/TRBV3-2
length: 11
size: -
J: TRBJ2-3
D: -
DNA: TGTGCCAGCAGCCATACAGGGCCCCAGTATTTT
CDR3: CASSHTGPQYF

V: TRBV19
length: 13
size: -
J: TRBJ2-7
D: -
DNA: TGTGCCAGTAGTCCAGGGAGCTCCTACGAGCAGTACTTC
CDR3: CASSPGSSYEQYF

V: TRBV10-3
length: 13
size: -
J: TRBJ2-5
D: -
DNA: TGTGCCATCAGTGCACAGATCCAAGAGACCCAGTACTTC
CDR3: CAISAQIQETQYF

V: TRBV7-9
length: 16
size: -
J: TRBJ1-3
D: TRBD1
DNA: TGTGCCAGCAGCGCGATCCGGGACAGGGCTGGAAACACCATATATTTT
CDR3: CASSAIRDRAGNTIYF

V: TRBV30
length: 16
size: -
J: TRBJ1-2
D: -
DNA: TGTGCCTGGAGTGGGGGGGAACAGACCCCTAACTATGGCTACACCTTC
CDR3: CAWSGGEQTPNYGYTF

V: TRBV7-9
length: 14
size: -
J: TRBJ2-1
D: TRBD2
DNA: TGTGCCAGCAGCCGGACTAGCGGGAGGGATGAGCAGTTCTTC
CDR3: CASSRTSGRDEQFF

V: TRBV7-9
length: 16
size: -
J: TRBJ2-1
D: TRBD1
DNA: TGTGCCAGCAGCCCAGGGGACAGGGATACCTACAATGAGCAGTTCTTC
CDR3: CASSPGDRDTYNEQFF

V: TRBV7-9
length: 13
size: few
J: TRBJ2-7
D: TRBD2
DNA: TGTGCCAGCAGCTTAGGGGGGACTAGCGGGAGCTACTTC
CDR3: CASSLGGTSGSYF

V: TRBV11-3
length: 15
size: -
J: TRBJ2-2
D: TRBD1
DNA: TGTGCCAGCAGTCCCGGACAGGGAGGAACCGGGGAGCTGTTTTTT
CDR3: CASSPGQGGTGELFF

V: TRBV3-1/TRBV3-2
length: 16
size: -
J: TRBJ2-3
D: TRBD2
DNA: TGTGCCAGCAGCCAAAGTACCAGCGGGAGAACAGATACGCAGTATTTT
CDR3: CASSQSTSGRTDTQYF

V: TRBV6-5
length: 10
size: -
J: TRBJ2-1
D: -
DNA: TGTGCCAGCAAATCGGATGAGCAGTTCTTC
CDR3: CASKSDEQFF

V: TRBV2
length: 13
size: -
J: TRBJ1-1
D: -
DNA: TGTGCCAGCAGCCCAATCCCGAACACTGAAGCTTTCTTT
CDR3: CASSPIPNTEAFF

V: TRBV27
length: 13
size: -
J: TRBJ1-2
D: TRBD1
DNA: TGTGCCAGCAGTGTCACACAGGGGACGAGCTACACCTTC
CDR3: CASSVTQGTSYTF

V: TRBV5-1
length: 16
size: -
J: TRBJ2-3
D: TRBD1
DNA: TGCGCCAGCAGCTTGGGACAGGGCACTAGCACAGATACGCAGTATTTT
CDR3: CASSLGQGTSTDTQYF

V: TRBV10-1
length: 21
size: -
J: TRBJ2-3
D: TRBD2
DNA: TGCGCCAGCAGTGAGTCGGGGACTACCCCGGAGGCCCCCCCGCGCACAGATACGCAGTATTTT
CDR3: CASSESGTTPEAPPRTDTQYF

V: TRBV5-1
length: 13
size: -
J: TRBJ1-2
D: -
DNA: TGCGCCAGCAGCTTTCCGGGTTTGGGAGGCTACACCTTC
CDR3: CASSFPGLGGYTF

V: TRBV7-2
length: 13
size: -
J: TRBJ2-5
D: -
DNA: TGTGCCAGCCTTAGGACTCAAGCGGAGACCCAGTACTTC
CDR3: CASLRTQAETQYF

V: TRBV7-2
length: 14
size: once
J: TRBJ2-3
D: TRBD2
DNA: TGTGCCAGCAGCTTAGGCCTAGCGGGAGATTCGCAGTATTTT
CDR3: CASSLGLAGDSQYF

V: TRBV19
length: 15
size: -
J: TRBJ1-5
D: -
DNA: TGTGCCAGTAGTATAAGCCAGGGCAGCAATCAGCCCCAGCATTTT
CDR3: CASSISQGSNQPQHF

V: TRBV19
length: 15
size: once
J: TRBJ1-5
D: TRBD1
DNA: TGTGCCAGTACCGTTGGACAGGGGAGCAATCAGCCCCAGCATTTT
CDR3: CASTVGQGSNQPQHF

V: TRBV6-6
length: 12
size: -
J: TRBJ2-1
D: TRBD2
DNA: TGTGCCAGCACCTCAGGACTAGGGGAGCAGTTCTTC
CDR3: CASTSGLGEQFF

V: TRBV28
length: 17
size: -
J: TRBJ1-3
D: TRBD1
DNA: TGTGCCAGCAGTCCCTTGAAATCTACAGGGGAAGGAAACACCATATATTTT
CDR3: CASSPLKSTGEGNTIYF

V: TRBV7-8
length: 16
size: once
J: TRBJ2-7
D: TRBD2
DNA: TGTGCCAGCAGGAATCCCTGGGCGGGAGGACCCTACGAGCAGTACTTC
CDR3: CASRNPWAGGPYEQYF

V: TRBV28
length: 14
size: -
J: TRBJ2-2
D: -
DNA: TGTGCCAGCAGTTTCCCGGACCGTACCGGGGAGCTGTTTTTT
CDR3: CASSFPDRTGELFF

V: TRBV6-6
length: 14
size: -
J: TRBJ2-7
D: -
DNA: TGTGCCAGCAGCCCGACCTCTAGCTCCTACGAGCAGTACTTC
CDR3: CASSPTSSSYEQYF

V: TRBV18
length: 16
size: -
J: TRBJ2-2
D: TRBD2
DNA: TGTGCCAGCTCACCAGGGACTAGCGGGGCTACCGGGGAGCTGTTTTTT
CDR3: CASSPGTSGATGELFF

V: TRBV7-8
length: 13
size: -
J: TRBJ2-7
D: -
DNA: TGTGCCAGCAGCTTAACTAGCTCCTACGAGCAGTACTTC
CDR3: CASSLTSSYEQYF

V: TRBV21-1
length: 18
size: -
J: TRBJ2-2
D: -
DNA: TGTGCCAGCAGCAAAGTGGTTGTAGGCGGGAGGAACACCGGGGAGCTGTTTTTT
CDR3: CASSKVVVGGRNTGELFF

V: TRBV30
length: 12
size: -
J: TRBJ1-4
D: TRBD1
DNA: TGTGCCTGGAGTCCGACAGGGGGGGAACTGTTTTTT
CDR3: CAWSPTGGELFF

V: TRBV4-3
length: 15
size: -
J: TRBJ1-5
D: -
DNA: TGCGCCAGCAGCCAGTATAAAGGGATCAATCAGCCCCAGCATTTT
CDR3: CASSQYKGINQPQHF

V: TRBV30
length: 16
size: -
J: TRBJ1-2
D: TRBD1
DNA: TGTGCCTGGCGGCCGGGACAGGGGGGAGCTAACTATGGCTACACCTTC
CDR3: CAWRPGQGGANYGYTF

V: TRBV27
length: 13
size: -
J: TRBJ1-1
D: -
DNA: TGTGCCAGCAGTTCAGGGGAGGGGACTGAAGCTTTCTTT
CDR3: CASSSGEGTEAFF

V: TRBV6-2/TRBV6-3
length: 17
size: -
J: TRBJ1-2
D: TRBD1
DNA: TGTGCCAGCAGTTACTCCGGGACAGGGCAGTTTGACTATGGCTACACCTTC
CDR3: CASSYSGTGQFDYGYTF

V: TRBV7-8
length: 14
size: -
J: TRBJ1-5
D: TRBD1
DNA: TGTGCCAGCAGACCGACAGGGCCGAATCAGCCCCAGCATTTT
CDR3: CASRPTGPNQPQHF

V: TRBV9
length: 15
size: -
J: TRBJ2-7
D: -
DNA: TGTGCCAGCAGTGGTGGCGCCTCCCTTTCCTACGAGCAGTACTTC
CDR3: CASSGGASLSYEQYF